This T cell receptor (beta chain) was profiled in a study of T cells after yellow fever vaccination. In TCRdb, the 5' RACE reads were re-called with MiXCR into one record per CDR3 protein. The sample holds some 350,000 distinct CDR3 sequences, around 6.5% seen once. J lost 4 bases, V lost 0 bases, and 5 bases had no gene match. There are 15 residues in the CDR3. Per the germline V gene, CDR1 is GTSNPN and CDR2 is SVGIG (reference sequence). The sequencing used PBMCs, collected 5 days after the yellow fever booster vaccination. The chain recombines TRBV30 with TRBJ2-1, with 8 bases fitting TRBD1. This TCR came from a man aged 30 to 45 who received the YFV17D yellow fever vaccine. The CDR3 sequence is CAWSVVRGLYNEQFF. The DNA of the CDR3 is TGTGCCTGGAGTGTTGTCAGGGGGCTTTACAATGAGCAGTTCTTC.